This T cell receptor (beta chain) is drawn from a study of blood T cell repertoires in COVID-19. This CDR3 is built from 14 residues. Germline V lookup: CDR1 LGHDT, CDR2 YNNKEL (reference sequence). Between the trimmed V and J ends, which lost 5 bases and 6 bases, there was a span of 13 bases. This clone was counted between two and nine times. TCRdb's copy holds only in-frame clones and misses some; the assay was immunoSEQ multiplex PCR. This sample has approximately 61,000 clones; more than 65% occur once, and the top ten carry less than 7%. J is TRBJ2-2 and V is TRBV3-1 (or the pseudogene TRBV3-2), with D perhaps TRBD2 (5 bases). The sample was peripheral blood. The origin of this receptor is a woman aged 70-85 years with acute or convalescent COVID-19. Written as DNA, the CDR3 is TGTGCCAGCAGCGATATAACTAGTCCCGGGGAGCTGTTTTTT. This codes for CASSDITSPGELFF.